This TCR beta chain stems from a study of cytomegalovirus exposure and HLA in healthy donors. Notes on the study in general: Roughly uniform sequencing depth across donors was assumed, possibly incorrectly. Analysis performed later found around 15,000 TCR beta sequences associated with HLA alleles at 0.05 false discovery rate.

With respect to this clone: No antigen is known for it.

CDR1 KGHSH and CDR2 LQKENI come from the germline V gene. There are 15 residues in the CDR3. The ends lost 3 bases at V and 2 bases at J; junction bases unmatched: 1. A multiplex PCR was run with 60 Vbeta primers and 13 Jbeta primers. The data were produced by immunoSEQ multiplex PCR, yet TCRdb's version contains in-frame clones alone and is incomplete. The table includes 150,000 to 200,000 clones, roughly three quarters detected once. What was sequenced was PBMCs. The chain uses TRBV18 and TRBJ2-7; 13 positions agree with TRBD2. The TCR comes from a middle-aged woman in good health and CMV-seronegative. CDR3 protein: CASSPTSGRPYEQYF. CDR3 sequence (DNA): TGTGCCAGCTCACCGACTAGCGGGAGGCCCTACGAGCAGTACTTC.